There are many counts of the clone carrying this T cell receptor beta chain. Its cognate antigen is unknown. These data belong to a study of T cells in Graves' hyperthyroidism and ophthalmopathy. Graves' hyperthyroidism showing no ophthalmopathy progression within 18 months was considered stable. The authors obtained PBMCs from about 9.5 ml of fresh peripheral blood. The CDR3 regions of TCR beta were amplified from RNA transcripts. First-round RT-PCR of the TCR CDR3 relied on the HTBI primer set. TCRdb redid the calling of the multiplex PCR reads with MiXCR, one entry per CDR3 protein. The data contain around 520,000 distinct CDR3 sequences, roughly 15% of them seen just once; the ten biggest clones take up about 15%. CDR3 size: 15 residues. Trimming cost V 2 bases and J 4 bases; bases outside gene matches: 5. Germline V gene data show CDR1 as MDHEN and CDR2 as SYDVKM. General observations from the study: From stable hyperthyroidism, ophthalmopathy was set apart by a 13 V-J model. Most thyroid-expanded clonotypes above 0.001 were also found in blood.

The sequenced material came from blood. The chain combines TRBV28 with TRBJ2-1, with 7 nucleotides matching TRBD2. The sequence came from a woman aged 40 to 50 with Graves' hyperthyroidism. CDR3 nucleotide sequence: TGTGCCAGCAGTTTACTGCTAGCGGATTACAATGAGCAGTTCTTC. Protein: CASSLLLADYNEQFF.